This T cell receptor beta chain was sequenced during a study of vaccination and CD4 T cells after COVID-19 (dated by TCRdb to 2022 to 2024). Regarding the research as a whole: In the convalescent cohort there were six males and four females, among whom were two Hispanic individuals, seven Caucasians, two Asians and one multiracial person. Participants got two doses of the Pfizer-BioNTech BNT162b2 vaccine (n=8) or two doses of the Moderna mRNA-1273 vaccine (n=2). Post-vaccine blood samples were collected a median of about 11 weeks after the second vaccine dose, ranging from 14 to 241 days. The spike-specific CD4+ TCR repertoire was compared before and after mRNA vaccination in over nine COVID-19 convalescent patients and a few infection-naive healthy vaccine recipients. Control cultures used a CEFX viral epitope pool as positive control, an HIV-1 Nef peptide pool as negative control, or no peptide. Post-COVID blood samples from convalescent patients were collected a median of roughly 100 days after diagnosis, with a range of 35 to 161 days. The cultures were stimulated with overlapping spike peptide pools from SARS-CoV-2 and from the common cold coronaviruses HCoV-NL63, HCoV-OC43 and HCoV-229E.

From a lookup of the germline V gene, CDR1 and CDR2 are MNHEY and SVGAGI. The CDR3 spans 15 residues, from the cysteine through the phenylalanine. Only CDR3 DNA remains: 45 bases, in frame from the first base. The germline ends are 11 bases apart after V is trimmed by 0 bases and J by 2 bases. What this sample's treatment or condition label stands for: approximately nine-day PBMC culture with coronavirus spike peptide pools or control peptides (ViraFEST assay). To expand antigen-specific T cells with peptide pools and then pick out the expanded clonotypes through TCR sequencing, the study relied on the ViraFEST assay. Healthy vaccine recipients had no prior SARS-CoV-2 infection, confirmed by negative nucleocapsid antibody tests before and after vaccination. PBMCs were cultured at 1.5 million to 2.5 million per well in IMDM supplemented with 5% human AB serum and around 10 IU/ml IL-2, with about 10 ug/ml peptide pools added. Half of the culture medium was replaced with fresh IL-2-containing medium on days 3 and 7. After about 11 days of culture, CD4+ T cells were isolated by negative selection using the EasySep CD4+ T cell isolation kit. Ficoll-Paque Plus gradient centrifugation was used to isolate PBMCs from whole blood, and the isolated PBMCs were then either used fresh or cryopreserved at -140C. In general, triplicate wells were set up for every culture condition.

Regarding this clonotype: Its antigen specificity is not known. There are no base qualities to consult, and no much larger clone falls within one base.

The library was obtained by PCR. TCR sequencing of DNA from cultured CD4+ T cells used the Oncomine TCR Beta short-read assay at the Johns Hopkins FTIC core. The QIAamp micro DNA kit was used to extract genomic DNA from the cultured CD4+ T cells. Oncomine TCR Beta libraries made from cultured CD4+ T cells were pooled using unique dual indexes and sequenced on an Illumina iSeq 100. The study's processing was this. Non-productive sequences were filtered out, and CDR3s that did not start with C, did not end with F or W, or were shorter than 7 amino acids were discarded. The MANAFEST web application was used to identify antigen-specific clonotypes by comparing peptide-stimulated wells against reference wells and other culture wells. For a clone to be called positive, the clone needed an FDR below 0.05, an odds ratio above 5, and a productive frequency above 0.1% in at least two of three replicate wells. Clonotypes that were significantly expanded in both SARS-CoV-2 spike wells and at least one common cold coronavirus spike condition were defined as cross-reactive. Similarity between CDR3 sequences was evaluated in R version 3.6.1 using Levenshtein distances (stringdist) and unrooted phylogenetic trees (ape). TCRdb's own reprocessing of the public reads used fastp at Q25 and MiXCR and kept productive beta chains. Under each unique CDR3 protein, matching rows form one entry showing the most common genes and DNA. The V and J calls were not made by the authors but by TCRdb's processing. This sample comprises tens of thousands of distinct CDR3 sequences, 55% to 65% of them detected only once. The top ten hold roughly 24% of the sample.

What the research found in general, with its limitations: In convalescent patients, nearly all vaccine-specific clones (304 of 307) were found to be mono-reactive for SARS-CoV-2 spike rather than cross-reactive with common cold coronaviruses. The study included relatively few convalescent patients and did not analyze early timepoints after natural infection. Among convalescent patients, a median 86.3% of the SARS-CoV-2-reactive clones seen after vaccination appeared only after vaccination, which suggests priming specific to the vaccine. Although the median number of SARS-CoV-2-reactive clonotypes went up from 20 to 25 after infection to 35 to 40 after vaccination, the increase was not significant.

The specimen comprised CD4+ T cells from blood, cultured in vitro, sampled before SARS-CoV-2 vaccination. The clonotype originates from a human donor who received a COVID-19 vaccine. The chain employs TRBV6-5 and TRBJ2-7; a weak D assignment points to TRBD2 (5 bases agree). The sequence in DNA is TGTGCCAGCAGTTACTCGAGAGGGCCTACCTACGAGCAGTACTTC. Translated, it gives CASSYSRGPTYEQYF.